A selection of T cell receptor beta chains follows, all from one sample in a study of blood T cell repertoires in COVID-19. The data were produced by immunoSEQ multiplex PCR, yet TCRdb's version contains in-frame clones alone and is incomplete. Among some 170,000 clones listed, approximately 82% were seen once. Sequencing was done on a sample of PBMCs or T cells enriched from blood (not recorded which). These receptors originate from a man aged 50 or older who had recovered from COVID-19. Each CDR3 is given with its conserved first and last residue. D genes are given only for firm matches. Size tells how often a clone was seen (once, few, many) or the class of an expanded clone, and some rows leave it out.

V	size	J	D	CDR3	DNA
TRBV18	.	TRBJ1-4	TRBD1	CASTTNRGGGEKLFF	TGTGCCAGCACTACGAACAGGGGCGGAGGGGAAAAACTGTTTTTT
TRBV4-1	few	TRBJ1-5	TRBD1	CASSRSTGDSNQPQHF	TGCGCCAGCAGCCGATCGACAGGGGATAGCAATCAGCCCCAGCATTTT
TRBV10-1	.	TRBJ2-3	TRBD1	CASSDIPRDRDTDTQYF	TGCGCCAGCAGTGATATCCCCCGGGACAGGGACACAGATACGCAGTATTTT
TRBV18	.	TRBJ2-1	TRBD1	CASSQQGTGNNEQFF	TGTGCCAGCTCCCAACAAGGGACAGGGAACAATGAGCAGTTCTTC
TRBV6-4	.	TRBJ1-6	.	CASSEAQGGSYNSPLHF	TGTGCCAGCAGCGAGGCACAGGGTGGGTCCTATAATTCACCCCTCCACTTT
TRBV27	.	TRBJ2-5	TRBD1	CASSLSAGGETQYF	TGTGCCAGCAGTTTATCCGCAGGGGGAGAGACCCAGTACTTC
TRBV4-1	.	TRBJ1-2	.	CASSQAWPQNYGYTF	TGCGCCAGCAGCCAAGCCTGGCCCCAGAACTATGGCTACACCTTC
TRBV12-5	.	TRBJ1-2	TRBD1	CASGEGQGNYGYTF	TGTGCTAGTGGCGAGGGACAGGGGAACTATGGCTACACCTTC
TRBV18	.	TRBJ2-4	.	CASSPTTTEGNIQYF	TGTGCCAGCTCACCCACGACAACGGAGGGCAACATTCAGTACTTC
TRBV6-1	.	TRBJ1-6	.	CASSEVRLGNSPLHF	TGTGCCAGCAGTGAGGTGCGGTTGGGTAATTCACCCCTCCACTTT
TRBV5-1	.	TRBJ2-1	TRBD1	CASSPGQGPNEQFF	TGCGCCAGCAGCCCCGGACAGGGGCCCAATGAGCAGTTCTTC
TRBV19	.	TRBJ1-1	TRBD1	CASSRGLGTEAFF	TGTGCCAGTAGCAGGGGGTTAGGCACTGAAGCTTTCTTT
TRBV6-1	.	TRBJ2-2	.	CASSENVRGSGELFF	TGTGCCAGCAGTGAAAACGTTAGGGGTTCCGGGGAGCTGTTTTTT
TRBV28	.	TRBJ1-1	.	CASRAGRMNTEAFF	TGTGCCAGCAGGGCGGGGCGTATGAACACTGAAGCTTTCTTT
TRBV7-6	.	TRBJ2-1	TRBD2	CASSLEFAGGIGNEQFF	TGTGCCAGCAGCTTAGAGTTTGCGGGGGGGATAGGAAATGAGCAGTTCTTC
TRBV2	.	TRBJ1-4	.	CASRDSRQPTNEKLFF	TGTGCCAGCAGAGATTCCCGACAGCCAACTAATGAAAAACTGTTTTTT
TRBV30	once	TRBJ2-7	.	CAWRPGGGSYEQYF	TGTGCCTGGAGGCCAGGTGGAGGATCCTACGAGCAGTACTTC
TRBV7-2	.	TRBJ1-2	TRBD1	CASSSPPGQGLLGYTF	TGTGCCAGCAGCAGTCCGCCGGGACAGGGTCTTCTGGGCTACACCTTC
TRBV7-6	.	TRBJ2-3	.	CASSWEPKDTQYF	TGTGCCAGCAGCTGGGAGCCTAAAGATACGCAGTATTTT
TRBV18	.	TRBJ1-3	.	CASSPRQDSGNTIYF	TGTGCCAGCTCACCCAGGCAGGACTCTGGAAACACCATATATTTT
TRBV2	.	TRBJ2-3	TRBD1	CASSATPGQHTQYF	TGTGCCAGCAGCGCAACCCCGGGACAGCATACGCAGTATTTT
TRBV11-2	.	TRBJ2-3	.	CASSYNTDTQYF	TGTGCCAGCAGCTACAACACAGATACGCAGTATTTT
TRBV9	.	TRBJ2-3	TRBD2	CASSGGAGGRADTQYF	TGTGCCAGCAGCGGAGGTGCGGGGGGGCGAGCAGATACGCAGTATTTT
TRBV27	.	TRBJ2-5	TRBD2	CASSSSGGAVETQYF	TGTGCCAGCAGTTCCAGCGGGGGGGCCGTGGAGACCCAGTACTTC
TRBV5-8	.	TRBJ1-3	.	CASSRTRVTGNTIYF	TGTGCCAGCAGCCGTACCAGGGTAACTGGAAACACCATATATTTT
TRBV7-9	.	TRBJ1-1	TRBD1	CASSSPPDRRSNTEAFF	TGTGCCAGCAGCTCACCTCCGGACAGGCGCTCGAACACTGAAGCTTTCTTT
TRBV6-5	.	TRBJ2-7	TRBD1	CASSKDRGYEQYF	TGTGCCAGCAGTAAGGACAGGGGTTACGAGCAGTACTTC
TRBV6-1	.	TRBJ1-2	TRBD1	CASSEGDRGRRYTF	TGTGCCAGCAGTGAAGGGGACAGGGGTCGGCGCTACACCTTC
TRBV9	.	TRBJ1-3	.	CASSVVSGKGNTIYF	TGTGCCAGCAGCGTAGTTTCGGGGAAAGGAAACACCATATATTTT
TRBV10-2	few	TRBJ1-1	.	CAILGEGRTEAFF	TGCGCCATCCTAGGGGAAGGGCGGACTGAAGCTTTCTTT
TRBV9	.	TRBJ2-5	.	CASSAGQQTGETQYF	TGTGCCAGCAGCGCCGGACAGCAGACTGGGGAGACCCAGTACTTC
TRBV5-1	once	TRBJ1-5	TRBD1	CASSLTGGVRQPQHF	TGCGCCAGCAGCTTGACAGGGGGGGTCCGACAGCCCCAGCATTTT
TRBV18	.	TRBJ1-3	.	CASSSSTGRSGNTIYF	TGTGCCAGCTCAAGCTCGACAGGCCGCTCTGGAAACACCATATATTTT
TRBV2	.	TRBJ2-1	TRBD2	CASRPGTSYNEQFF	TGTGCCAGCAGGCCCGGGACTAGCTACAATGAGCAGTTCTTC
TRBV5-1	.	TRBJ2-5	TRBD1	CASSLGQGGVETQYF	TGCGCCAGCAGCTTGGGACAGGGTGGGGTAGAGACCCAGTACTTC
TRBV7-8	few	TRBJ1-3	.	CASSLGNPEDTGNTIYF	TGTGCCAGCAGCTTAGGGAATCCCGAGGACACTGGAAACACCATATATTTT
TRBV5-8	.	TRBJ1-6	.	CASSLEGNSYNSPLHF	TGTGCCAGCAGCTTGGAGGGGAACTCCTATAATTCACCCCTCCACTTT
TRBV10-2	.	TRBJ1-5	.	CAGGGGSNQPQHF	TGCGCCGGGGGGGGTGGTAGCAATCAGCCCCAGCATTTT
TRBV3-1/TRBV3-2	.	TRBJ2-5	TRBD2	CASSPGLAEGETQYF	TGTGCCAGCAGCCCCGGACTAGCTGAAGGGGAGACCCAGTACTTC
TRBV18	.	TRBJ1-1	TRBD1	CASSLGTGGTTEAFF	TGTGCCAGCTCACTAGGGACAGGGGGGACCACTGAAGCTTTCTTT
TRBV19	.	TRBJ1-5	TRBD1	CASLGTGVQIGNQPQHF	TGTGCCAGTCTCGGGACAGGGGTTCAAATTGGCAATCAGCCCCAGCATTTT
TRBV6-5	.	TRBJ2-7	TRBD1	CASSYRRDRREDF	TGTGCCAGCAGTTATCGTCGGGACAGAAGGGAAGACTTC
TRBV2	.	TRBJ1-6	.	CASSSLRAGNSPLHF	TGTGCCAGCAGTTCCTTGAGGGCGGGGAATTCACCCCTCCACTTT
TRBV7-3	.	TRBJ2-5	.	CASSFAPGGQKTQYF	TGTGCCAGCAGTTTCGCCCCCGGGGGGCAAAAGACCCAGTACTTC
TRBV6-5	.	TRBJ2-2	TRBD2	CASSYSRGGPRELFF	TGTGCCAGCAGTTACTCGCGGGGGGGCCCCCGGGAGCTGTTTTTT
TRBV19	few	TRBJ1-1	TRBD1	CASKTTGTNTEAFF	TGTGCCAGCAAAACGACAGGGACGAACACTGAAGCTTTCTTT
TRBV24-1	.	TRBJ1-2	.	CATSDPQGHGYTF	TGTGCCACCAGTGATCCACAGGGTCATGGCTACACCTTC
TRBV5-1	.	TRBJ2-3	TRBD2	CASSLGSSGPTDTQYF	TGCGCCAGCAGCTTGGGATCTAGCGGACCCACAGATACGCAGTATTTT
TRBV3-1/TRBV3-2	many	TRBJ1-2	.	CASSQDRNYGYTF	TGTGCCAGCAGCCAAGACAGAAACTATGGCTACACCTTC
TRBV11-2	once	TRBJ1-4	.	CASEEVVGGKLFF	TGTGCCAGCGAGGAGGTGGTCGGCGGAAAACTGTTTTTT
TRBV21-1	.	TRBJ2-3	.	CASSITSGSGGDTQYF	TGTGCCAGCAGCATAACTAGCGGGAGCGGAGGAGATACGCAGTATTTT
TRBV28	few	TRBJ1-5	.	CASLHRRYSNQPQHF	TGTGCCAGCCTCCACAGGCGCTATAGCAATCAGCCCCAGCATTTT
TRBV15	.	TRBJ1-1	TRBD1	CATSRAGQGATEAFF	TGTGCCACCAGCAGAGCAGGACAGGGTGCCACTGAAGCTTTCTTT
TRBV18	few	TRBJ1-4	.	CASSPTTGVNEKLFF	TGTGCCAGCTCACCAACGACAGGAGTTAATGAAAAACTGTTTTTT
TRBV29-1	few	TRBJ1-1	TRBD1	CSVRTGTRGTEAFF	TGCAGCGTTAGGACAGGGACCCGAGGGACTGAAGCTTTCTTT
TRBV14	many	TRBJ2-3	TRBD2	CASSQDKYGGADTQYF	TGTGCCAGCAGCCAAGATAAGTACGGGGGGGCAGATACGCAGTATTTT
TRBV19	.	TRBJ1-2	TRBD1	CASSIAATGVGYTF	TGTGCCAGTAGTATAGCCGCGACAGGGGTTGGCTACACCTTC
TRBV5-1	.	TRBJ1-6	.	CASTPGDSYNSPLHF	TGCGCCAGCACCCCCGGGGATTCCTATAATTCACCCCTCCACTTT
TRBV2	once	TRBJ2-5	.	CASRPDRTGQETQYF	TGTGCCAGCAGACCAGACAGGACGGGGCAAGAGACCCAGTACTTC